Listed below are T cell receptor beta chains from one sample, sequenced in a study of blood T cell repertoires in COVID-19. Only in-frame clones appear in the TCRdb table, and some are missing; sequencing was by immunoSEQ multiplex PCR. The profile shows 150,000 to 200,000 clones, around 81% of them singletons. Sequences were obtained from peripheral blood. These receptors all stem from a woman of 80 years or more with COVID-19, enrolled during active disease. Each CDR3 is given with its conserved first and last residue. A D gene is named only where the DNA matches it firmly. Clone size is given for some rows only: seen once, a few or many times, or a class if the clone is expanded.

V	size	J	D	DNA	CDR3
TRBV7-6	.	TRBJ2-7	TRBD1	TGTGCCAGCAGCTTAGCGCGGACAGGGGGCTCCTACGAGCAGTACTTC	CASSLARTGGSYEQYF
TRBV7-9	once	TRBJ2-7	.	TGTGCCAGCAGCTTAGGGCACTTACACAGGCCCCGACGGTCCTACGAGCAGTACTTC	CASSLGHLHRPRRSYEQYF
TRBV28	.	TRBJ2-4	TRBD2	TGTGCCAGCAGTTTAATTGGGGGGGTGGGAATAGCCAAAAACATTCAGTACTTC	CASSLIGGVGIAKNIQYF
TRBV9	.	TRBJ1-2	.	TGTGCCAGCAGCGTAGGAGGTCAGAACTATGGCTACACCTTC	CASSVGGQNYGYTF
TRBV5-1	.	TRBJ2-7	.	TGCGCCAGCAGCTTGGAGGACAGAGCTTCCTACGAGCAGTACTTC	CASSLEDRASYEQYF
TRBV27	.	TRBJ1-2	.	TGTGCCAGCAGTTTATCGAGAGGGGCGACGGGGGATGGCTACACCTTC	CASSLSRGATGDGYTF
TRBV5-4	few	TRBJ1-1	.	TGTGCCAGCAGCCCGGAGGGGAGGTCGGACACTGAAGCTTTCTTT	CASSPEGRSDTEAFF
TRBV4-2	once	TRBJ1-3	TRBD1	TGTGCCAGCAGCCGACCTACTGACAGGGTACACACCATATATTTT	CASSRPTDRVHTIYF
TRBV10-3	.	TRBJ2-2	.	TGTGCCATCAGGAGCTTCGACTGGAACACCGGGGAGCTGTTTTTT	CAIRSFDWNTGELFF
TRBV6-2/TRBV6-3	.	TRBJ2-1	TRBD2	TGTGCCAGCAGTTACCTTGGACTAGCTTCCTCCTACAATGAGCAGTTCTTC	CASSYLGLASSYNEQFF
TRBV5-1	once	TRBJ2-2	.	TGCGCCAGCAGCTTCGGTGGGGGGACTTACACCGGGGAGCTGTTTTTT	CASSFGGGTYTGELFF
TRBV5-4	.	TRBJ1-1	TRBD1	TGTGCCAGCAGCCTCGGACAGGTCAATGAAGCTTTCTTT	CASSLGQVNEAFF
TRBV5-1	many	TRBJ2-2	.	TGCGCCAGCAGCTTGGGGGGCGCCGGGGAGCTGTTTTTT	CASSLGGAGELFF
TRBV7-2	.	TRBJ1-5	.	TGTGCCAGCAGCTTAATGGGGGCGGGCAATCAGCCCCAGCATTTT	CASSLMGAGNQPQHF
TRBV6-4	.	TRBJ2-3	.	TGTGCCAGCAGTGACGAGGGAGGTACCGATACGCAGTATTTT	CASSDEGGTDTQYF
TRBV7-6	.	TRBJ2-7	TRBD2	TGTGCCAGCAGCTCCGGACTAGCGGGGGACTCCTACGAGCAGTACTTC	CASSSGLAGDSYEQYF
TRBV18	once	TRBJ2-1	.	TGTGCCAGCTCACCACTAGCGAGCTCCTACAATGAGCAGTTCTTC	CASSPLASSYNEQFF
TRBV29-1	many	TRBJ2-7	TRBD2	TGCAGCGTTGAATGGGGGGGGTCCTACGAGCAGTACTTC	CSVEWGGSYEQYF
TRBV19	.	TRBJ1-6	.	TGTGCCAGTGGGCGCCCAACCCAGCCCCTCCACTTT	CASGRPTQPLHF
TRBV7-8	.	TRBJ1-2	TRBD1	TGTGCCAGCAGCTCTGGGAGACAGGGGAACTATGGCTACACCTTC	CASSSGRQGNYGYTF
TRBV10-3	few	TRBJ1-4	.	TGTGCCTCCCGGTTGGCAACTAATGAAAAACTGTTTTTT	CASRLATNEKLFF
TRBV12-5	.	TRBJ2-1	.	TGTGCTAGTGGTTTCGACTGGCCCTACAATGAGCAGTTCTTC	CASGFDWPYNEQFF
TRBV11-2	.	TRBJ2-3	.	TGTGCCAGCAGCTTAGCTGGCCGGGGCGGGGTCGACGGAGATACGCAGTATTTT	CASSLAGRGGVDGDTQYF
TRBV29-1	.	TRBJ2-5	.	TGCAGCGTTGAATTTCGGGAACGAGGGACCCAGTACTTC	CSVEFRERGTQYF
TRBV2	once	TRBJ2-3	TRBD2	TGTGCCAGTCCGGGACTAGCCCCTACAGATACGCAGTATTTT	CASPGLAPTDTQYF
TRBV5-1	once	TRBJ2-3	.	TGCGCCAGCAGTTCGACTAGCAGGGGTACAGATACGCAGTATTTT	CASSSTSRGTDTQYF
TRBV11-3	.	TRBJ2-2	TRBD2	TGTGCCAGCAGCTTCGGACTAGCGGGACAGAACACCGGGGAGCTGTTTTTT	CASSFGLAGQNTGELFF
TRBV6-2/TRBV6-3	.	TRBJ1-1	.	TGTGCCAGCAGTTACGGGGGCCCAGGAGCTGAAGCTTTCTTT	CASSYGGPGAEAFF
TRBV7-9	.	TRBJ2-7	.	TGTGCCAGCAGCTCTTACACAGTACCCTACGAGCAGTACTTC	CASSSYTVPYEQYF
TRBV18	once	TRBJ2-7	TRBD2	TGTGCCAGCTCACGACCGGGACTAGCGGTGAGCTCCTACGAGCAGTACTTC	CASSRPGLAVSSYEQYF
TRBV19	.	TRBJ2-7	TRBD1	TGTGCCAGTGCGTACAGGGGCGCCTACGAGCAGTACTTC	CASAYRGAYEQYF
TRBV29-1	.	TRBJ1-5	TRBD1	TGCAGCGTCGGACAGGGGGATCAGCCCCAGCATTTT	CSVGQGDQPQHF
TRBV3-1/TRBV3-2	.	TRBJ2-1	TRBD2	TGTGCCAGCAGCCAACCTCTAGCGGGCTCCTACAATGAGCAGTTCTTC	CASSQPLAGSYNEQFF
TRBV5-1	.	TRBJ1-2	.	TGCGCCAGCAGCGAGTCCCAGGGATTGTATGGCTACACCTTC	CASSESQGLYGYTF
TRBV5-4	.	TRBJ2-5	TRBD1	TGTGCCAGCAGCTTGGACAGGGGTAGAGAGACCCAGTACTTC	CASSLDRGRETQYF
TRBV9	.	TRBJ2-3	TRBD2	TGTGCCAGCAGCGTAGGTCCAGCGGGGGGCTACACCACAGATACGCAGTATTTT	CASSVGPAGGYTTDTQYF
TRBV30	.	TRBJ1-3	.	TGTGCCTGCCAGACTCGATCTGGAAACACCATATATTTT	CACQTRSGNTIYF
TRBV4-1	.	TRBJ1-5	.	TGCGCCAGCAGCCAAGATCCCCCAGGGTTTGATAATCAGCCCCAGCATTTT	CASSQDPPGFDNQPQHF
TRBV29-1	.	TRBJ2-2	.	TGCAGCGTTGGAGGCAGGGGGAACACCGGGGAGCTGTTTTTT	CSVGGRGNTGELFF
TRBV25-1	.	TRBJ2-3	TRBD2	TGTGCCAGCAGTGAATATCTAGCGGGAGGGTTTGTGAATACGCAGTATTTT	CASSEYLAGGFVNTQYF
TRBV28	.	TRBJ1-1	.	TGTGCCAGCAGTTTCGACTACACTGAAGCTTTCTTT	CASSFDYTEAFF
TRBV6-6	.	TRBJ1-6	TRBD1	TGTGCCAGCAGTTACCTGGGACAGGGTAATTCACCCCTCCACTTT	CASSYLGQGNSPLHF
TRBV28	few	TRBJ2-1	TRBD2	TGTGCCAGCAGTGCGGGACTAGCGGGAGTTTTGGCCAATGAGCAGTTCTTC	CASSAGLAGVLANEQFF
TRBV25-1	.	TRBJ1-3	.	TGTGCCAGCAGTGACACTAGATTGGACCGAAACTCTGGAAACACCATATATTTT	CASSDTRLDRNSGNTIYF